A single sample is the source of the 15 T cell receptor beta chains below, sequenced in a study of blood T cell repertoires in COVID-19. Measured with immunoSEQ multiplex PCR; TCRdb has only the in-frame clones, and not every one. The sample contains 150,000 to 160,000 clones, roughly four fifths of which appear only once. Sequenced input: peripheral blood. The source of these receptors is a woman aged 55-69 years with acute or convalescent COVID-19.

The V call is TRBV30, the J call TRBJ1-5, with D unresolved. Germline loops: CDR1 GTSNPN, CDR2 SVGIG (reference sequence). V lost 2 bases and J lost 0, with 8 bases in between. This CDR3 is built from 14 residues. The CDR3 DNA follows: TGTGCCTGGAGTAACAATTATAGCAATCAGCCCCAGCATTTT. Its protein product is CAWSNNYSNQPQHF. Full variable domain (outside the CDR3, taken from reference TRBV30 and TRBJ1-5): SQTIHQWPATLVQPVGSPLSLECTVEGTSNPNLYWYRQAAGRGLQLLFYSVGIGQISSEVPQNLSASRPQDRQFILSSKKLLLSDSGFYLCAWSNNYSNQPQHFGDGTRLSIL.

The chain employs TRBV5-1 and TRBJ1-2; possible D gene TRBD1, 6 bases. The germline gives CDR1 SGHRS, CDR2 YFSETQ. The V and J ends lost 4 bases and 6 bases respectively, with 22 bases between them. The CDR3 is made up of 16 amino acids. The CDR3 DNA follows: TGCGCCAGCAGCCAGGCCGGGACACAAAAAGCTGATGGCTACACCTTC. It specifies CASSQAGTQKADGYTF.

This chain uses TRBV14 with TRBJ1-1, with D hard to call. V lost 5 bases to trimming and J lost 2 bases, with 9 bases between them. Germline V lookup: CDR1 SGHDN, CDR2 FVKESK. This CDR3 is 13 amino acids long. The CDR3 protein is CASSWEYNTEAFF. CDR3 bases: TGTGCCAGCAGCTGGGAGTATAACACTGAAGCTTTCTTT.

V gene TRBV7-9 combines with J gene TRBJ2-2; 9 nucleotides align to TRBD1. The CDR3 runs 13 residues. The germline CDR1 and CDR2 sequences are SEHNR and FQNEAQ (reference sequence). V gave up 5 bases and J gave up 7 bases; unmatched junction bases: 2. CDR3 DNA: TGTGCCAGCAGCAGGGGACAGGGCGGGGAGCTGTTTTTT. Its translation is CASSRGQGGELFF.

CDR3 coding DNA: TGTGCCAGCAGCTACCTCACGAGCTCCTATAATTCACCCCTCCACTTT. Protein: CASSYLTSSYNSPLHF. This chain links TRBV7-6 with TRBJ1-6; no reliable D call. Per the germline V gene, CDR1 is SGHVS and CDR2 is FNYEAQ. V dropped 4 bases and J dropped 0 bases, with 10 bases sitting between them. CDR3 size: 16 residues.

The chain joins TRBV28 to TRBJ2-1; 7 nucleotides match TRBD2. J was trimmed by 1 base and V by 2 bases; bases with no gene match: 5. The germline V gene encodes CDR1 MDHEN and CDR2 SYDVKM. The CDR3 has 16 amino acids. The CDR3 DNA reads as TGTGCCAGCAGTTTACTGATCGGGAGGTCCTACAATGAGCAGTTCTTC. Protein product: CASSLLIGRSYNEQFF.

CDR3 sequence (DNA): TGTGCCAGTATGAGAAACGGGGAACCATCGGGGTATGGCTACACCTTC. This sequence encodes CASMRNGEPSGYGYTF. The genes are TRBV19 and TRBJ1-2; D unresolved. V dropped 7 bases and J dropped 5 bases, with 23 bases sitting between them. CDR3 length: 16 residues. The germline gives CDR1 LNHDA, CDR2 SQIVND (reference sequence).

This clone was detected a few times. The chain uses TRBV5-1 and TRBJ2-3, with TRBD1 as a possible D gene (6 bases). Trimming took 4 bases from V and 0 from J, leaving 9 bases between them. This CDR3 is built from 14 residues. Germline lookup yields CDR1 SGHRS and CDR2 YFSETQ. The CDR3 sequence: CASSPGQSTDTQYF. CDR3 nucleotides: TGCGCCAGCAGCCCTGGACAGAGCACAGATACGCAGTATTTT. The complete variable domain, with remaining parts taken from reference TRBV5-1 and TRBJ2-3, reads KAGVTQTPRYLIKTRGQQVTLSCSPISGHRSVSWYQQTPGQGLQFLFEYFSETQRNKGNFPGRFSGRQFSNSRSEMNVSTLELGDSALYLCASSPGQSTDTQYFGPGTRLTVL.

The chain carries TRBV10-2 and TRBJ1-2, with D possibly matching TRBD1 (6 bases). The CDR3 is 13 amino acids. The V and J ends lost 7 bases and 4 bases respectively, with 13 bases between them. Germline V gene lookup returns CDR1 WSHSY and CDR2 SAAADI. The CDR3 region is CASTRDKFYGYTF. The CDR3 DNA sequence: TGCGCCAGCACTCGGGACAAATTCTATGGCTACACCTTC.

The V gene is TRBV28, the J gene TRBJ1-2; 9 positions agree with TRBD1. This CDR3 has 16 amino acids. V was clipped by 5 bases and J by 6 bases; unmatched bases: 13. From germline, CDR1 is MDHEN and CDR2 SYDVKM. CDR3: CASSIQGTGNGDGYTF. CDR3 DNA sequence: TGTGCCAGCAGTATCCAAGGGACAGGGAACGGTGATGGCTACACCTTC.

The V gene is TRBV3-1 (or the pseudogene TRBV3-2), the J gene TRBJ2-5, with 12 bases matching TRBD1. With V trimmed by 7 bases and J by 4 bases, 4 bases remained unmatched. CDR3 length equals 14 residues. From germline, CDR1 is LGHDT and CDR2 YNNKEL (reference sequence). The CDR3 spells CASTQGQGAETQYF. In DNA, the CDR3 is TGTGCCAGCACCCAGGGACAGGGGGCAGAGACCCAGTACTTC.

This chain's CDR3 is CASSPQGNYGYTF. For the CDR3, the DNA is TGCGCCAGCAGCCCACAGGGAAACTATGGCTACACCTTC. V usage is TRBV4-1 and J usage is TRBJ1-2, with a weak D call TRBD1 (6 bases). This CDR3 has 13 residues. Per germline, CDR1 MGHRA and CDR2 YSYEKL. V lost 4 bases and J 2 bases, leaving 8 bases between the germline ends.

The chain links TRBV7-9 to TRBJ1-6; TRBD1 matches 10 bases. Trimming cost V 5 bases and J 9 bases; bases outside gene matches: 4. The germline V gene has CDR1 SEHNR and CDR2 FQNEAQ (reference sequence). This CDR3 has 14 amino acids. CDR3 DNA sequence: TGTGCCAGCAGCCCCGGGACAGGGGCTTCACCCCTCCACTTT. It translates to CASSPGTGASPLHF. The whole variable domain, remainder taken from reference TRBV7-9 and TRBJ1-6, is DTGVSQNPRHKITKRGQNVTFRCDPISEHNRLYWYRQTLGQGPEFLTYFQNEAQLEKSRLLSDRFSAERPKGSFSTLEIQRTEQGDSAMYLCASSPGTGASPLHFGNGTRLTVT.

J is TRBJ2-3 and V is TRBV15; D not certain. Germline CDR1 and CDR2: LNHNV and YYDKDF (reference sequence). CDR3 length equals 14 residues. Trimming shortened V by 0 bases and J by 1 base, and 5 bases separated the two germline ends. CDR3 residues: CATSRDPGTDTQYF. The CDR3 coding sequence is TGTGCCACCAGCAGAGATCCGGGCACAGATACGCAGTATTTT.

The chain joins TRBV5-1 to TRBJ1-4; TRBD1 agrees at 8 bases. CDR1 is SGHRS, CDR2 YFSETQ, per germline. The CDR3 has 15 amino acids. Trimming cost V 4 bases and J 7 bases; bases outside gene matches: 9. The CDR3 sequence is CASSLGQGEGEKLFF. The CDR3, as DNA: TGCGCCAGCAGCCTCGGACAGGGAGAGGGTGAAAAACTGTTTTTT.